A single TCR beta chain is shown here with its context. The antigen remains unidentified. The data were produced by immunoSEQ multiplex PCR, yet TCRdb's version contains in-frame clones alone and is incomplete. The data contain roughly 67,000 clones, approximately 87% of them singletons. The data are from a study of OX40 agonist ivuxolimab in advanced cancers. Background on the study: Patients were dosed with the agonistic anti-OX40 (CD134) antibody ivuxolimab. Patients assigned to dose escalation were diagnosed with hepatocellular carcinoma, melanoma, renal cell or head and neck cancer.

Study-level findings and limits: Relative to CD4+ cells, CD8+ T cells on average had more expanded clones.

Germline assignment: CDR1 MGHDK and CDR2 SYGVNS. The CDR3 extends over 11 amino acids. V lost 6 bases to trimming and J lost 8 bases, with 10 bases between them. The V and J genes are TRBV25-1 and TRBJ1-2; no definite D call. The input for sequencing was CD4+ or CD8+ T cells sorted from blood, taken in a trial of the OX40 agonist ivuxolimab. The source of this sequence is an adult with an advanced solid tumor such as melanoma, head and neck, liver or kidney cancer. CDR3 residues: CASRRALGYTF. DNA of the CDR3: TGTGCCAGCAGGCGGGCATTGGGCTACACCTTC.